This is a list of T cell receptor beta chains from one sample in a study of patients and donors after allogeneic stem cell transplantation. Using its own MiXCR run on the RT-PCR reads, TCRdb lists one record per CDR3 protein. The profile shows 190,000 or so distinct CDR3 sequences, roughly two fifths of them singletons. Sequenced: blood, either unsorted or a sorted T cell fraction (not recorded which). The receptors were sampled from a human donor who was either an allogeneic HSCT recipient or a stem cell or donor lymphocyte infusion donor (not recorded which). It is not recorded whose cells these are; they may come from a transplant donor. Both conserved end residues are part of each CDR3. D genes are given only for firm matches. Rows may omit the clone size; those that give it use once, few, many or a size class.

>TRBJ2-1|few|TRBV7-2|-
TGTGCCAGCAGCTTGCGGAGCTCCTACAATGAGCAGTTCTTC
CASSLRSSYNEQFF
>TRBJ2-3|few|TRBV5-5|-
TGTGCCAGCAGCTTGGTGCTGGCCTTGGATACGCAGTATTTT
CASSLVLALDTQYF
>TRBJ2-7|-|TRBV27|-
TGTGCCAGACCGGGACTTCGCTCCTACGAGCAGTACTTC
CARPGLRSYEQYF
>TRBJ1-2|-|TRBV12-3/TRBV12-4|-
TGTGCCAGCGGTTTGCAGGCCCGGGGGGTTGGCTACACCTTC
CASGLQARGVGYTF
>TRBJ1-2|few|TRBV7-2|-
TGTGCCAACCAGCGAGGATATCGGGAAGGAGGGAACTATGGCTACACCTTC
CANQRGYREGGNYGYTF
>TRBJ2-2|once|TRBV12-3/TRBV12-4|-
TGTGCCAGCAGTTTACGAGCCGAGGTCACCGGGGAGCTGTTTTTT
CASSLRAEVTGELFF
>TRBJ1-1|few|TRBV5-1|-
TGCGCCAGCAGCTTCTACATTGGGGTGAACACTGAAGCTTTCTTT
CASSFYIGVNTEAFF
>TRBJ1-1|-|TRBV24-1|-
TGTGCCACCAGTTCGGGGGGCGGAGAAGCTTTCTTT
CATSSGGGEAFF
>TRBJ2-2|-|TRBV7-8|-
TGTGCCAGCACCTCCTTGGAGGGGGTCACCGGGGAGCTGTTTTTT
CASTSLEGVTGELFF
>TRBJ2-1|few|TRBV20-1|TRBD2
TGCAGTGCCCCGACTAGCGGGAGGGCCGGTGAGCAGTTCTTC
CSAPTSGRAGEQFF
>TRBJ1-5|-|TRBV3-1|-
TGTGCCAGCAGCCAAGGATATGGGGCGAGTCAGCCCCAGCATTTT
CASSQGYGASQPQHF
>TRBJ1-1|-|TRBV19|-
TGTGCCAGTAGTATTGTGAGGACCATGAACACTGAAGCTTTCTTT
CASSIVRTMNTEAFF
>TRBJ1-2|-|TRBV19|-
TGTGCCAGTAGTATTGGAGGGCTCGGCTACACCTTC
CASSIGGLGYTF
>TRBJ2-5|few|TRBV12-3/TRBV12-4|TRBD1
TGTGCCAGCAGTTTAACAGGGGTAGAGACCCAGTACTTC
CASSLTGVETQYF
>TRBJ1-1|many|TRBV28|-
TGTGCCAGCAGTTCAGCTAACACTGAAGCTTTCTTT
CASSSANTEAFF
>TRBJ2-1|-|TRBV12-5|TRBD2
TGTGCTAGTGGTTTCTCTAGCGGGAGGTATTTCTTC
CASGFSSGRYFF
>TRBJ1-1|few|TRBV6-2/TRBV6-3|-
TGTGCCAGCAGTTACGTTCGGGCGAACACTGAAGCTTTCTTT
CASSYVRANTEAFF
>TRBJ2-1|-|TRBV4-3|TRBD2
TGCGCCAGCAGCCAAGTAGGGAGCGGGAGAGGGCATGAGCAGTTCTTC
CASSQVGSGRGHEQFF
>TRBJ1-1|few|TRBV7-2|TRBD1
TGTGCCAGCAGCTTAAGGACAGGGACCTTGAACACTGAAGCTTTCTTT
CASSLRTGTLNTEAFF
>TRBJ1-2|-|TRBV5-1|-
TGCGCCAGCAGCTTGGAGGGCAGGAGGACGTATGGCTACACCTTC
CASSLEGRRTYGYTF
>TRBJ1-1|few|TRBV7-2|TRBD1
TGTGCCAGCAGCTTAAGCGACAGGGGACACACTGAAGCTTTCTTT
CASSLSDRGHTEAFF
>TRBJ1-2|-|TRBV5-1|TRBD1
TGCGCCAGCAGCTTACCGGGACAGGGAGATGGCTACACCTTC
CASSLPGQGDGYTF
>TRBJ1-1|-|TRBV27|-
TGTGCCAGCAGTTTATTGAGGGTCACTGAAGCTTTCTTT
CASSLLRVTEAFF
>TRBJ1-1|-|TRBV5-5|TRBD1
TGTGCCAGCAGACCGGACAGGGTGAACACTGAAGCTTTCTTT
CASRPDRVNTEAFF
>TRBJ1-2|once|TRBV12-3/TRBV12-4|TRBD1
TGTGCCAGCAGTTTAATCTCACAGGGGCGAAGGGATAACTATGGCTACACCTTC
CASSLISQGRRDNYGYTF
>TRBJ1-2|few|TRBV12-3/TRBV12-4|-
TGTGCCAGTACCGAGTACAGGGCTGGCTACACCTTC
CASTEYRAGYTF
>TRBJ1-3|few|TRBV6-6|TRBD1
TGTGCCAGCAGTTACTGGACAGGGGGCTATGAAGGAAACACCATATATTTT
CASSYWTGGYEGNTIYF
>TRBJ2-5|-|TRBV27|TRBD2
TGTGCCAGCGCGCCTCCGGGACTAGCGGAGACCCAGTACTTC
CASAPPGLAETQYF
>TRBJ2-1|-|TRBV6-5|-
TGTGCCAGCAGTTACTCCGATAGTAGTCCCAATGAGCAGTTCTTC
CASSYSDSSPNEQFF
>TRBJ1-3|once|TRBV6-5|TRBD1
TGTGCCAGCAGGGGGACAGGATCTGGAAACACCATATATTTT
CASRGTGSGNTIYF
>TRBJ1-6|-|TRBV28|TRBD1
TGTGCCAGCAGTCTCCGGGACAGGGATCGCTCACCCCTCCACTTT
CASSLRDRDRSPLHF
>TRBJ1-1|-|TRBV5-1|-
TGCGCCAGCAGCTTGGGGTATGGGACACCCAACACTGAAGCTTTCTTT
CASSLGYGTPNTEAFF
>TRBJ1-1|-|TRBV6-5|-
TGTGCCGGCAGAAACGGCAACACTGAAGCTTTCTTT
CAGRNGNTEAFF
>TRBJ2-2|-|TRBV20-1|-
TGCAGTGCTACCTCCTGGTGGCCTCAAACGGACACCGGGGAGCTGTTTTTT
CSATSWWPQTDTGELFF
>TRBJ2-3|-|TRBV20-1|-
TGCAGTGCTAGAGAGACGGGATTGGCTACGCAGTATTTT
CSARETGLATQYF
>TRBJ1-1|few|TRBV6-1|-
TGTGCCAGCAGTGAAGGGACAGTATTTAAGTCCACTGAAGCTTTCTTT
CASSEGTVFKSTEAFF
>TRBJ1-4|-|TRBV4-3|-
TGCGCCAGCAGCCAAGGGGAAAAACTGTTTTTT
CASSQGEKLFF
>TRBJ1-1|-|TRBV15|TRBD1
TGTGCCACCGGATACGACAGGGTGGGGATGAACACTGAAGCTTTCTTT
CATGYDRVGMNTEAFF
>TRBJ2-7|few|TRBV14|-
TGTGCCAGCAGCGAAATGGATTTGGGGTTCTACGAGCAGTACTTC
CASSEMDLGFYEQYF
>TRBJ2-1|-|TRBV4-3|TRBD1
TGCGCCAGCAGCGGGGACAGGGTAACCTACAATGAGCAGTTCTTC
CASSGDRVTYNEQFF
>TRBJ1-3|-|TRBV6-5|-
TGTGCCAGCAGCTACGAACAGGGCTCTGGAAACACCATATATTTT
CASSYEQGSGNTIYF
>TRBJ1-2|few|TRBV5-1|-
TGCGCCAGCAGCTCCCGGGACATATCCATCTCTAACTATGGCTACACCTTC
CASSSRDISISNYGYTF
>TRBJ1-5|-|TRBV19|-
TGTGCCAGTAGTATTCTGGGTCAGCCCCAGCATTTT
CASSILGQPQHF
>TRBJ1-6|-|TRBV20-1|TRBD1
TGCAGTGCCCCCCCCAGATTTGGACAGGGCGAATCACCCCTCCACTTT
CSAPPRFGQGESPLHF
>TRBJ2-7|-|TRBV27|-
TGTGCCAGCAGTCCTGTCGGGGTCACCTTCTACGAGCAGTACTTC
CASSPVGVTFYEQYF
>TRBJ2-1|-|TRBV28|TRBD2
TGTGCCAGCAGTTTAACCAGCGGGAGATACAATGAGCAGTTCTTC
CASSLTSGRYNEQFF
>TRBJ2-1|-|TRBV24-1|-
TGTGCCACCAGTGATTTGGTAGGAAATGAGCAGTTCTTC
CATSDLVGNEQFF
>TRBJ2-1|-|TRBV20-1|-
TGCAGTGCTAGAGATCCCGTACTAGGCTTCTACAATGAGCAGTTCTTC
CSARDPVLGFYNEQFF
>TRBJ2-4|-|TRBV7-9|-
TGTGCCAGCAGCTTAGCGCTAACGGATAGGGGTGGTTTGAACATTCAGTACTTC
CASSLALTDRGGLNIQYF
>TRBJ2-3|-|TRBV5-1|TRBD2
TGCGCCAGCAGCTACGAGACTAGCGGGAGCACAGATACGCAGTATTTT
CASSYETSGSTDTQYF
>TRBJ1-2|-|TRBV12-3/TRBV12-4|-
TGTGCCAGCAGTTTAGCGCGGACATATGGCTACACCTTC
CASSLARTYGYTF
>TRBJ2-3|-|TRBV29-1|-
TGCAGCGTTGACCCCCCAGATACGCAGTATTTT
CSVDPPDTQYF
>TRBJ1-3|few|TRBV30|TRBD1
TGTGCCTGGAGAGACAGGGCTGGAAACACCATATATTTT
CAWRDRAGNTIYF
>TRBJ1-4|once|TRBV6-6|TRBD1
TGTGCCAGCAGTTACTCGGGACAGGAACTGTTTTTT
CASSYSGQELFF
>TRBJ1-1|few|TRBV6-5|-
TGTGCCAGCAGCCCCGACCGACTGAACACTGAAGCTTTCTTT
CASSPDRLNTEAFF
>TRBJ2-3|-|TRBV6-6|TRBD1
TGTGCCAGCACTACCCTACCCCCCGGGACAGGGAAAGGGGATACGCAGTATTTT
CASTTLPPGTGKGDTQYF
>TRBJ2-3|-|TRBV4-3|-
TGCGCCAGCAGCCAAGATTGGCCCGGGGGCGGCACAGATACGCAGTATTTT
CASSQDWPGGGTDTQYF
>TRBJ1-6|-|TRBV4-3|-
TGCGCCAGCAGCCAAATTAGTGCCGATTCACCCCTCCACTTT
CASSQISADSPLHF
>TRBJ1-1|-|TRBV9|-
TGTGCCAGCAGCGTAGATCCCTCTCAGGGGACTGAAGCTTTCTTT
CASSVDPSQGTEAFF
>TRBJ2-3|-|TRBV12-3/TRBV12-4|TRBD2
TGTGCCAGCAGGGGACTAGTTAGCGGGACAGATACGCAGTATTTT
CASRGLVSGTDTQYF